The 14 T cell receptor beta chains in this list originate from one sample, sequenced in a study of control samples from healthy donors and cancer patients. The assay was immunoSEQ multiplex PCR, and TCRdb's table has in-frame clones only and misses some. The table lists about 130,000 clones, roughly 92% of them singletons. Source material: blood. The receptors here all came from a man between 18 and 35 years old in good health.

The rearrangement links TRBV7-2 to TRBJ2-1, with TRBD2 matching over 8 bases. Germline values: CDR1 SGHTA, CDR2 FQGNSA. The V segment lost 5 bases and the J segment 10 bases; nucleotides outside the gene matches: 7. The CDR3 consists of 13 residues. This CDR3 is CASSPGSGGEQFF. The CDR3 DNA is TGTGCCAGCAGCCCAGGGAGCGGGGGAGAGCAGTTCTTC.

V gene TRBV5-1 combines with J gene TRBJ2-5, with 12 bases identical to TRBD2. This CDR3 spans 18 amino acids. Trimming removed 1 base from V and 5 bases from J; junction bases left unmatched: 12. Germline assignment: CDR1 SGHRS and CDR2 YFSETQ. In DNA form, the CDR3 reads TGCGCCAGCAGCTTGTCGACTAGCGGGGGCCCACGGGCCGAGACCCAGTACTTC. This translates into CASSLSTSGGPRAETQYF.

The V gene is TRBV2, the J gene TRBJ1-1, with a weak D call TRBD1 (5 bases). This CDR3 contains 13 residues. Trimming removed 6 bases at V and 2 bases at J, with 10 bases between. Germline V gene data show CDR1 as SNHLY and CDR2 as FYNNEI. The CDR3 sequence is CASRGDFNTEAFF. CDR3 DNA sequence: TGTGCCAGCAGAGGGGACTTTAACACTGAAGCTTTCTTT.

This clone was seen only once. This rearrangement joins TRBV10-2 to TRBJ2-5; TRBD1 is a possible D gene (6 bases). The length of the CDR3 is 13 residues. With 6 bases removed from V and 4 bases from J, the gap between germline ends came to 12 bases. Germline V CDR1 and CDR2: WSHSY, SAAADI. The CDR3 region is CASSTQGLETQYF. The CDR3 DNA sequence: TGCGCCAGCAGCACACAGGGTTTAGAGACCCAGTACTTC.

The genes are TRBV6-5 and TRBJ1-6, with D possibly TRBD1 on 6 matching bases. The CDR3 contains 14 residues. V was clipped by 2 bases and J by 5 bases, with 7 bases between them. Germline lookup yields CDR1 MNHEY and CDR2 SVGAGI. CDR3 nucleotide sequence: TGTGCCAGCAGTTACGGGACAAATAATTCACCCCTCCACTTT. Encoded protein: CASSYGTNNSPLHF.

The V and J genes are TRBV5-1 and TRBJ2-6, with D maybe TRBD1 (6 bases). Germline assignment: CDR1 SGHRS and CDR2 YFSETQ. V lost 4 bases to trimming and J lost 2 bases, with 13 bases between them. This CDR3 is 16 amino acids long. The CDR3 here is CASSKGQQAGANVLTF. The CDR3 DNA is TGCGCCAGCAGCAAAGGACAGCAGGCTGGGGCCAACGTCCTGACTTTC.

This chain uses TRBV6-5 with TRBJ1-1, with D unresolved. V was cut by 2 bases and J by 3 bases, with 10 bases left in between. This CDR3 is 14 amino acids long. CDR1 is MNHEY, CDR2 SVGAGI, per germline. The CDR3 loop is CASSYDYLDTEAFF. CDR3 nucleotide sequence: TGTGCCAGCAGTTACGATTATCTGGACACTGAAGCTTTCTTT.

The V and J genes are TRBV11-2 and TRBJ2-7, with a weak D call TRBD2 (5 bases). Per germline, CDR1 SGHAT and CDR2 FQNNGV. Trimming took 0 bases from V and 3 from J, leaving 12 bases between them. The CDR3 loop spans 15 amino acids. CDR3 in amino acids: CASSLDFGEYYEQYF. The CDR3 DNA reads TGTGCCAGCAGCTTAGATTTCGGGGAATACTACGAGCAGTACTTC.

The chain carries TRBV10-3 and TRBJ2-4; possible D gene TRBD1, 5 bases. V was clipped by 0 bases and J by 1 base, with 22 bases between them. Germline values: CDR1 ENHRY, CDR2 SYGVKD. The CDR3 runs to 20 residues. The chain's CDR3 is CAISESFRATLLMAKNIQYF. CDR3 bases: TGTGCCATCAGTGAGTCGTTCAGGGCTACACTACTAATGGCCAAAAACATTCAGTACTTC.

The CDR3 sequence: CASSLRLAGQETQYF. The CDR3 DNA sequence: TGTGCCAGCAGCTTACGACTAGCGGGGCAAGAGACCCAGTACTTC. The V gene is TRBV7-9, the J gene TRBJ2-5, with 11 bases identical to TRBD2. With V trimmed by 2 bases and J by 2 bases, 1 base remained unmatched. Germline CDR1 SEHNR, CDR2 FQNEAQ (reference sequence). There are 15 residues in the CDR3.

The chain employs TRBV7-3 and TRBJ2-1; D is uncertain. Deletions cut 3 bases from V and 8 bases from J, with 8 bases between. The CDR3 has 12 amino acids. Per the germline V gene, CDR1 is SGHTA and CDR2 is FQGTGA. CDR3 sequence reads: CASSLKKDEQFF. CDR3 nucleotides: TGTGCCAGCAGCTTGAAAAAGGATGAGCAGTTCTTC.

The chain combines TRBV11-2 with TRBJ2-5, with D perhaps assigned TRBD1 or TRBD2 (6 bases each). CDR3 length: 15 residues. From germline, CDR1 is SGHAT and CDR2 FQNNGV. V lost 1 base and J 6 bases, leaving 15 bases between the germline ends. The CDR3 region is CASSLGYGGGQTQYF. For the CDR3, the DNA is TGTGCCAGCAGCTTAGGGTACGGGGGCGGGCAGACCCAGTACTTC.

The chain couples TRBV6-6 to TRBJ2-3, with D tentatively TRBD1 (6 bases). Germline CDR1 is MNHNY and CDR2 is SVGAGI (reference sequence). Trimming took off 0 bases at V and 4 bases at J, with 11 bases between the two ends. This CDR3 spans 15 amino acids. In nucleotides, the CDR3 is TGTGCCAGCAGTTACTCTACAGGGCGGGCAGATACGCAGTATTTT. This gives the protein CASSYSTGRADTQYF.

The chain joins TRBV28 to TRBJ2-5; 7 bases map to TRBD2. The J segment lost 1 base and the V segment lost 6 bases, leaving 17 bases of the junction unmatched. The CDR3 length is 18 residues. The germline V gene has CDR1 MDHEN and CDR2 SYDVKM. The CDR3 spells CASSQREVWGGGQETQYF. DNA of the CDR3: TGTGCCAGCAGCCAAAGGGAGGTTTGGGGGGGAGGCCAAGAGACCCAGTACTTC.